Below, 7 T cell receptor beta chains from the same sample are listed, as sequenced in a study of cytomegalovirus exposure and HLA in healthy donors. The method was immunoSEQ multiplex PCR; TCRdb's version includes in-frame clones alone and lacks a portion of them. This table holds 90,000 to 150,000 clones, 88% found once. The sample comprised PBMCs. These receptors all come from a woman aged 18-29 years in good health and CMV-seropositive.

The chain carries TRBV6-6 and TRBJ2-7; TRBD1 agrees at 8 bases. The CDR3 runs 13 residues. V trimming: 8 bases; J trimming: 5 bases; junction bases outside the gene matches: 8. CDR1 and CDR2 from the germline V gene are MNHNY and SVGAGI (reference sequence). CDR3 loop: CASCPGQGHEQYF. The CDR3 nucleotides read TGTGCCAGCTGCCCCGGACAGGGCCACGAGCAGTACTTC.

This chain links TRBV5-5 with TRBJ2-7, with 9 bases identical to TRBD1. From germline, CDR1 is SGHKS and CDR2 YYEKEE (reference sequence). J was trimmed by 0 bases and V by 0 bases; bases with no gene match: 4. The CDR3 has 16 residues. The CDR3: CASSLAGTGFSYEQYF. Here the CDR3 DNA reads TGTGCCAGCAGCTTGGCTGGGACAGGGTTCTCCTACGAGCAGTACTTC. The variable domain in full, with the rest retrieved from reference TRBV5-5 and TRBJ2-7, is DAGVTQSPTHLIKTRGQQVTLRCSPISGHKSVSWYQQVLGQGPQFIFQYYEKEERGRGNFPDRFSARQFPNYSSELNVNALLLGDSALYLCASSLAGTGFSYEQYFGPGTRLTVT.

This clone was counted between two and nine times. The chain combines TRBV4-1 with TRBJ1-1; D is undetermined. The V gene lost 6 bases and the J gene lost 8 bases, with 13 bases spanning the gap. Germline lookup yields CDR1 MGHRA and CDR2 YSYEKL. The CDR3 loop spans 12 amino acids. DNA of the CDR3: TGCGCCAGCAGAAGGGAGGGAAAGGAAGCTTTCTTT. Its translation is CASRREGKEAFF.

As DNA, the CDR3 is TGTGCCTGGAGGAGACAGGGGGCTTATGAGCAGTTCTTC. Residues: CAWRRQGAYEQFF. The chain employs TRBV30 and TRBJ2-1, with 10 bases aligning to TRBD1. The ends lost 3 bases at V and 8 bases at J; junction bases unmatched: 4. The CDR3 spans 13 residues. Germline V gives CDR1 GTSNPN, CDR2 SVGIG (reference sequence).

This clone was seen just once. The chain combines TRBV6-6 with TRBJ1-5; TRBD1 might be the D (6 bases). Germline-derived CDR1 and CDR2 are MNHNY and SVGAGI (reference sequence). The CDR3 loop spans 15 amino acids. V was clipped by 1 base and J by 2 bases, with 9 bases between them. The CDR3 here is CASSYYRDGNQPQHF. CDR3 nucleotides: TGTGCCAGCAGTTACTACAGGGATGGCAATCAGCCCCAGCATTTT.

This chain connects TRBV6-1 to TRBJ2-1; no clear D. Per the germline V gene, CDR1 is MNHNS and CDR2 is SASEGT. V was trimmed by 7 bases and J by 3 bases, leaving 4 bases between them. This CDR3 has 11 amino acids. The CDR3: CASTYYNEQFF. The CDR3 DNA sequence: TGTGCCAGCACCTACTACAATGAGCAGTTCTTC.

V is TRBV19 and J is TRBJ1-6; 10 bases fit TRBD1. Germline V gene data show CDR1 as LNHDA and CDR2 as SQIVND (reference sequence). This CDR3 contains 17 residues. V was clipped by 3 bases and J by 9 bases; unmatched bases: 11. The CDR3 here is CASSIALKGQGLSPLHF. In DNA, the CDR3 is TGTGCCAGTAGTATTGCCTTAAAGGGACAGGGGCTTTCACCCCTCCACTTT.